One sample yielded the 2 T cell receptor beta chains listed below, sequenced in a study of blood T cells in healthy people across ages. Combining a sample-barcoded 5' primer with a J-beta primer mix, a second PCR ran for 7 to 11 cycles. TCRdb re-called the 5' RACE reads through MiXCR, storing one row per CDR3 protein. The table includes 700,000 to 950,000 distinct CDR3 sequences, around 46% detected once. The material sequenced was blood. The receptors derive from a woman aged 55-70 years in good health.

The chain uses TRBV6-5 and TRBJ2-7, with 10 bases fitting TRBD1. The V and J ends lost 4 bases and 0 bases, in that order; junction bases with no gene match: 6. The CDR3 sequence is 16 residues long. Looked up from germline, CDR1 is MNHEY and CDR2 is SVGAGI. CDR3 sequence reads: CASSSPRDRGSYEQYF. CDR3 nucleotide sequence: TGTGCCAGCAGTTCCCCCCGGGACAGGGGCTCCTACGAGCAGTACTTC.

This clonotype was found a few times. The genes are TRBV5-1 and TRBJ2-7, with TRBD1 matching over 8 bases. The germline gives CDR1 SGHRS, CDR2 YFSETQ. V lost 3 bases to trimming and J lost 2 bases; unmatched junction nucleotides: 4. This CDR3 contains 14 residues. This chain's CDR3 is CASSWGTGPYEQYF. CDR3 bases: TGCGCCAGCAGCTGGGGGACAGGCCCCTACGAGCAGTACTTC.